The 2 T cell receptor beta chains reported below all come from one sample, sequenced in a study of T-cell reconstitution after alpha-beta-depleted transplantation in children. Unique molecular identifiers tagged the TCRbeta library. MiXCR, run by TCRdb on the PCR reads, gives a single entry per CDR3 protein. The data contain 500,000 to 650,000 distinct CDR3 sequences, about an eighth of them seen just once; the ten biggest clones take up around 2.2%. This sample comprised PBMCs, mostly from graft donor cells, obtained 360 days after TCRalphabeta/CD19-depleted stem cell transplant. These receptors all stem from a male patient younger than 18 who had a stem cell transplant for acute myeloid leukemia, so the T cells may come from the graft donor.

The chain combines TRBV7-2 with TRBJ2-5, with TRBD2 matching over 7 bases. The CDR3 is 14 residues long. Trimming removed 5 bases from V and 2 bases from J; junction bases left unmatched: 5. Germline lookup yields CDR1 SGHTA and CDR2 FQGNSA. CDR3 sequence: CASSPRDYQETQYF. DNA for the CDR3: TGTGCCAGCAGCCCCCGGGACTATCAAGAGACCCAGTACTTC.

This clonotype was counted ten times or more. The V call is TRBV21-1, the J call TRBJ1-4. TRBV21-1 is designated a pseudogene. The CDR3 loop spans 15 amino acids. The CDR3 protein is CASSKEDHNNEKLFF. DNA for the CDR3: TGTGCCAGCAGTAAAGAGGACCACAATAATGAAAAACTGTTTTTT.